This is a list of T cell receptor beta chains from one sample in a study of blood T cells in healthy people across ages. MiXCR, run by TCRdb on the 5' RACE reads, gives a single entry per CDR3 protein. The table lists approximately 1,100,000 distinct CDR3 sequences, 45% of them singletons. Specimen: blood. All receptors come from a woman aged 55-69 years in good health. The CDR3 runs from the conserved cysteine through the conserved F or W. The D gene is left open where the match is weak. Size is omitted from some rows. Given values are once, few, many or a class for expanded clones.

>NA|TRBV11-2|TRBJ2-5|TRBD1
TGTGCCAGCAGCTTAGGTGGAGGACAGGGCCAAGAGACCCAGTACTTC
CASSLGGGQGQETQYF
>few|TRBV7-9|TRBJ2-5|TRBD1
TGTGCCAGCAGAGAGACAGGGGAAGTAGAGACCCAGTACTTC
CASRETGEVETQYF
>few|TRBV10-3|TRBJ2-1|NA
TGTGCCATCAGTACCTCGGGGTCCTACAATGAGCAGTTCTTC
CAISTSGSYNEQFF
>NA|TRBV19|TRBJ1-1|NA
TGTGCCAGTAGTCGGTTCGCGGACACTGAAGCTTTCTTT
CASSRFADTEAFF
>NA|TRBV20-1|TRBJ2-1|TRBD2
TGCAGTGCTAGAGCATTAGCGGGAGTATCCTACAATGAGCAGTTCTTC
CSARALAGVSYNEQFF
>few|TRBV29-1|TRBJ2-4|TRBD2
TGCAGCGTTGAAGATCTAAAACGGGGGGACGGAAACATTCAGTACTTC
CSVEDLKRGDGNIQYF
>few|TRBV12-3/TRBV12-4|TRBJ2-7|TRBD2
TGTGCCAGCAGTTTTAGTGGGAGGGCCCCATACGAGCAGTACTTC
CASSFSGRAPYEQYF
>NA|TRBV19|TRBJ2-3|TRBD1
TGTGCCAGTAGTACCCCCTGGACAGGGGGAACAGATACGCAGTATTTT
CASSTPWTGGTDTQYF
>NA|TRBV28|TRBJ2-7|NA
TGTGCCAGCAGTTTCAAACCGCTCGAGCAGTACTTC
CASSFKPLEQYF
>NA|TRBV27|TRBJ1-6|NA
TGTGCCAGCAGGTCCCTCAGGGACCTGGCCCTCCACTTT
CASRSLRDLALHF
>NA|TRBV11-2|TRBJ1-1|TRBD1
TGTACCAGCAGCCCAGCAGGGGGCTTCACTGAAGCTTTCTTT
CTSSPAGGFTEAFF
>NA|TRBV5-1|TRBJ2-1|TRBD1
TGCGCCAGCAGCACCGAAAAAGGGGGCCGACCTTACAATGAGCAGTTCTTC
CASSTEKGGRPYNEQFF
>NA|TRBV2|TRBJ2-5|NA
TGTGCCAGCAGCCCCCAAGGACAGACCCAAGAGACCCAGTACTTC
CASSPQGQTQETQYF
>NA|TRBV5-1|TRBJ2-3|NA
TGCGCCAGCAAAGCGGAGATCTCCACAGATACGCAGTATTTT
CASKAEISTDTQYF
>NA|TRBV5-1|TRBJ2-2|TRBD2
TGCGCCAGCAGCGTGGGACTATCGAACACCGGGGAGCTGTTTTTT
CASSVGLSNTGELFF
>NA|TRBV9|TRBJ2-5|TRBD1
TGTGCCAGTAGCGTAGCCGGGACAGTAGAGACCCAGTACTTC
CASSVAGTVETQYF
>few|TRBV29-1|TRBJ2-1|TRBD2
TGCAGCGCCGTCCTAGCGGGAGCCTACAAGTACAATGAGCAGTTCTTC
CSAVLAGAYKYNEQFF
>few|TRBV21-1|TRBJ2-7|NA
TGTGCCAGCAGCAAAGGGAGGTGGAGCGGGAGGCCCTACGAGCAGTACTTC
CASSKGRWSGRPYEQYF
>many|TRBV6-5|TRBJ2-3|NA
TGTGCCAGCAGCCCGAATCCCGGCGATACGCAGTATTTT
CASSPNPGDTQYF
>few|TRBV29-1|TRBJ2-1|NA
TGCAGCGCGGAGGGCCTAGGGAATGAGCAGTTCTTC
CSAEGLGNEQFF
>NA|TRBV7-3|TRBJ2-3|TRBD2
TGTGCCAGCAGCCCGGGGTTGGTAGCGGGACTTAGCACAGATACGCAGTATTTT
CASSPGLVAGLSTDTQYF
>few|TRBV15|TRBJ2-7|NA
TGTGCCACCAGCAGAGATAGCGGTCCCTACGAGCAGTACTTC
CATSRDSGPYEQYF
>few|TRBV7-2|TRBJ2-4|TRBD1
TGTGCCAGCAGGCGGCGGGACAGGGTGGAAAACATTCAGTACTTC
CASRRRDRVENIQYF
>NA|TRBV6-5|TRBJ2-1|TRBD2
TGTGCCAGCAGCCCCTCGGGGGGGGGAGGCAATGAGCAGTTCTTC
CASSPSGGGGNEQFF
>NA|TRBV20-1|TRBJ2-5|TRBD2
TGCAGTGCTAGCGGGGGGGTGACTAGCGGGAGATGGGAGCAGTACTTC
CSASGGVTSGRWEQYF
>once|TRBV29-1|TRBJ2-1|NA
TGCAGCGTCGAAACTAGCCGCTGGTACAATGAGCAGTTCTTC
CSVETSRWYNEQFF
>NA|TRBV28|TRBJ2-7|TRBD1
TGTGCCAGCAGTGTCAGGGGGCTTCACGAGCAGTACTTC
CASSVRGLHEQYF
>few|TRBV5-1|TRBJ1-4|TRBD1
TGCGCCAGCAGCTCACTGGGACAGGGTAATAATGAAAAACTGTTTTTT
CASSSLGQGNNEKLFF
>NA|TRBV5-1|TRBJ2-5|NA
TGCGCCAGCAGCTCACCCGGGGGCGCGCAGACCCAGTACTTC
CASSSPGGAQTQYF
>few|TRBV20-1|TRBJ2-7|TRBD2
TGCAGTGCGTTCCCAGCGGGAGCCTCCTACGAGCAGTACTTC
CSAFPAGASYEQYF
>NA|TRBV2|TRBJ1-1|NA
TGTGCCAGCAGTGAATTTTTAAGCATGACGAACACTGAAGCTTTCTTT
CASSEFLSMTNTEAFF
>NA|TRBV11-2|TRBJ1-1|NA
TGTGCCAGCATCTCGGGGCAGGGGCTCATGAACATTGAAGCTTTCTTT
CASISGQGLMNIEAFF
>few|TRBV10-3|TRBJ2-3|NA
TGTGCCATCAGTGAGCGGGTCACAGATACGCAGTATTTT
CAISERVTDTQYF
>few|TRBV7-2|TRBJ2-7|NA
TGTGCCAGCAGCTTAGGCTGGGGTCTCGAGCAGTACTTC
CASSLGWGLEQYF
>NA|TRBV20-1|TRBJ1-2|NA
TGCAGTGCTAGTGATACGCAGGGCGAAAGCTACACCTTC
CSASDTQGESYTF
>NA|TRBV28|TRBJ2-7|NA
TGTGCCAGCGGCCTCAAGGAGCAGTACTTC
CASGLKEQYF
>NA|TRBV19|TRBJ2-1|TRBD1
TGTGCCAGTAGTAGAACCCCTGACAGGGCATGGTTCTTC
CASSRTPDRAWFF
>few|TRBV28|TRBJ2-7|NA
TGTGCCACCGCCACGCCCTACGAGCAGTACTTC
CATATPYEQYF
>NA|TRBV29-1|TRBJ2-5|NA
TGCAGCGCTGCCAAGGGCAGCCAAGAGACCCAGTACTTC
CSAAKGSQETQYF
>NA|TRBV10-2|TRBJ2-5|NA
TGCGCCATCGGACTCGGGGAGGAAGAGACCCAGTACTTC
CAIGLGEEETQYF
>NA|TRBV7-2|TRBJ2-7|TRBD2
TGTGCCAGCAGCCTATCGACTAGCGGGAGTTGGATGCAGTACTTC
CASSLSTSGSWMQYF
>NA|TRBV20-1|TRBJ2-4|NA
TGCAGTGCTAGGGGGAATCTAGCCAAAAACATTCAGTACTTC
CSARGNLAKNIQYF
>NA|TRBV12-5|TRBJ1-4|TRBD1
TGTGCTAGTGGTTTGGTAGACAGGGTCGGACAAACTAATGAAAAACTGTTTTTT
CASGLVDRVGQTNEKLFF
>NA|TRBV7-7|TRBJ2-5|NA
TGTGCCAGCAGCTCGGGACCCGGGGAGACCCAGTACTTC
CASSSGPGETQYF
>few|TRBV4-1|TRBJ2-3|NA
TGCGCCAGCAGCCAAGCTTGGCGGAGCACAGATACGCAGTATTTT
CASSQAWRSTDTQYF
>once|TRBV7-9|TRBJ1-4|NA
TGTGCCAGCAGATTCGACCGGGACGGAGGGGAAAAACTGTTTTTT
CASRFDRDGGEKLFF
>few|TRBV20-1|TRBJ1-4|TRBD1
TGCAGCCCCCAGGACAGGGCAGATGAAAAACTGTTTTTT
CSPQDRADEKLFF
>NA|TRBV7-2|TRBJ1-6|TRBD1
TGTGCCAGCAGCCCGGGACAGGCGCATAATTCACCCCTCCACTTT
CASSPGQAHNSPLHF
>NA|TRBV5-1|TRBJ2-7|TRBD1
TGCGCCAGCAGCTTGGGCCCGGGGACAGACTACTACGAGCAGTACTTC
CASSLGPGTDYYEQYF
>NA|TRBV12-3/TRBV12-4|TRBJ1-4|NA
TGTGCCAGCAGTATCACGATGTCATTGTTTTTT
CASSITMSLFF
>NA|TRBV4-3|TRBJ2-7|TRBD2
TGCGCCAGCAGCCAAAATAGCGGGAGATACGAGCAGTACTTC
CASSQNSGRYEQYF
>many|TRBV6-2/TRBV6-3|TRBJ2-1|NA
TGTGCCAGCAGTTACTTTGCGGCCGTACGGGATGAGCAGTTCTTC
CASSYFAAVRDEQFF
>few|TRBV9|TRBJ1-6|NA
TGTGCCAGCAGCGTGATACCGGATAATTCACCCCTCCACTTT
CASSVIPDNSPLHF
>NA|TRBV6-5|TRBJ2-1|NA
TGTGCCAGCACCCCAGGGGAGGCTTACAATGAGCAGTTCTTC
CASTPGEAYNEQFF